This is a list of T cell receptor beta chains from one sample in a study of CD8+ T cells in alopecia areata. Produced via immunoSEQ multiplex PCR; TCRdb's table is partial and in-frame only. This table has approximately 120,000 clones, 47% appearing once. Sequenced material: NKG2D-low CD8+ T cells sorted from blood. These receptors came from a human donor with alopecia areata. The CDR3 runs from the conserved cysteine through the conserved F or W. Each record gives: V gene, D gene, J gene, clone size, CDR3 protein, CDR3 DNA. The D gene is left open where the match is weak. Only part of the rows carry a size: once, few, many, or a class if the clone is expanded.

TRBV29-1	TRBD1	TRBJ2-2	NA	CSVDEKQGATTGELFF	TGCAGCGTGGACGAAAAACAGGGGGCAACCACCGGGGAGCTGTTTTTT
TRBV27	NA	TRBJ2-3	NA	CASSAIQGADTQYF	TGTGCCAGCAGCGCTATACAGGGCGCAGATACGCAGTATTTT
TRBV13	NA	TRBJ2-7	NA	CASSSSAGLAPYEQYF	TGTGCCAGCAGCTCGTCAGCGGGCCTTGCTCCCTACGAGCAGTACTTC
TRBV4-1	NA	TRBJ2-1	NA	CASSQVYNEQFF	TGCGCCAGCAGCCAGGTATACAATGAGCAGTTCTTC
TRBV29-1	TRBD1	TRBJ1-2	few	CSVDRGQGYGYTF	TGCAGCGTCGACAGGGGACAAGGTTATGGCTACACCTTC
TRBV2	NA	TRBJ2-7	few	CASSEAYEQYF	TGTGCCAGCAGTGAGGCCTACGAGCAGTACTTC
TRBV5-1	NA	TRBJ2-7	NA	CASTSQGEQYF	TGCGCCAGCACCTCCCAAGGAGAGCAGTACTTC
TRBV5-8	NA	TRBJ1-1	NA	CASSLVEGTEAFF	TGTGCCAGCAGCTTGGTTGAGGGGACTGAAGCTTTCTTT
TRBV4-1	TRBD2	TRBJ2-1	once	CASSLLERGYNEQFF	TGCGCCAGCAGCCTCCTAGAGCGGGGGTACAATGAGCAGTTCTTC
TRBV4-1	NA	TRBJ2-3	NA	CASSQGDTQYF	TGCGCCAGCAGCCAAGGGGATACGCAGTATTTT
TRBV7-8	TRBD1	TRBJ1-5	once	CASSLVGTGNQPQHF	TGTGCCAGCAGCTTAGTGGGGACAGGGAATCAGCCCCAGCATTTT
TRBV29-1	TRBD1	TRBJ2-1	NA	CSVDRPGNNEQFF	TGCAGCGTGGACAGGCCCGGAAACAATGAGCAGTTCTTC
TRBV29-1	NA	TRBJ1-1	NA	CSVAPGTALTEAFF	TGCAGCGTTGCGCCCGGGACGGCCCTAACTGAAGCTTTCTTT
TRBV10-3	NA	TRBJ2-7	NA	CAISESWGSYEQYF	TGTGCCATCAGTGAGTCCTGGGGATCGTACGAGCAGTACTTC
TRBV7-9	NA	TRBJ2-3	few	CASSRNPTDTQYF	TGTGCCAGCAGCCGAAACCCGACAGATACGCAGTATTTT
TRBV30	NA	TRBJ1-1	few	CAWSTTENTEAFF	TGTGCCTGGAGTACCACAGAGAACACTGAAGCTTTCTTT
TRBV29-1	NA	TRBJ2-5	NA	CSVEGGEQETQYF	TGCAGCGTTGAGGGAGGAGAGCAAGAGACCCAGTACTTC
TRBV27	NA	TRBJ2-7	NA	CASRAGIHEQYF	TGTGCCAGCAGGGCAGGGATCCACGAGCAGTACTTC
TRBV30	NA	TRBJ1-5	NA	CAWSPTGSNQPQHF	TGTGCCTGGAGTCCAACAGGGAGCAATCAGCCCCAGCATTTT
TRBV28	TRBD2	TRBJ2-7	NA	CASSSGVGYEQYF	TGTGCCAGCTCTAGCGGGGTAGGGTACGAGCAGTACTTC
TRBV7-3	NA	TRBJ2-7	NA	CASSLSGAAYEQYF	TGTGCCAGCAGCTTAAGCGGGGCAGCCTACGAGCAGTACTTC
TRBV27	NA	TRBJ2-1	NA	CASSGRVNEQFF	TGTGCCAGCAGTGGCAGGGTCAATGAGCAGTTCTTC
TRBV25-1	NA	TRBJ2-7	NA	CASSETPDEQYF	TGTGCCAGCAGTGAGACCCCAGACGAGCAGTACTTC
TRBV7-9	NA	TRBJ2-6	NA	CASSAGTADGANVLTF	TGTGCCAGCAGCGCCGGGACGGCGGATGGGGCCAACGTCCTGACTTTC
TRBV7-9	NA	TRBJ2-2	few	CASSNLPSAPRPGELFF	TGTGCCAGCAGCAATCTGCCATCGGCCCCGCGCCCCGGGGAGCTGTTTTTT
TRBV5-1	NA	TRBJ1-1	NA	CASSPPTGADTEAFF	TGCGCCAGCAGCCCTCCTACGGGCGCCGACACTGAAGCTTTCTTT
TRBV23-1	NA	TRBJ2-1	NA	CASCPAAPTGAASNEQFF	TGCGCCAGCTGCCCGGCGGCCCCGACAGGCGCCGCATCAAACGAGCAGTTCTTC
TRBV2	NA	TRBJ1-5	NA	CASSVYSNQPQHF	TGTGCCAGCAGTGTGTATAGCAATCAGCCCCAGCATTTT
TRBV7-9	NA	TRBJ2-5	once	CASSPGEIETQYF	TGTGCCAGCAGCCCCGGGGAGATAGAGACCCAGTACTTC
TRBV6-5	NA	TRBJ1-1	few	CASSYGALNTEAFF	TGTGCCAGCAGTTACGGGGCCCTGAACACTGAAGCTTTCTTT
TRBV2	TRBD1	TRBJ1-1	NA	CASSEAGDRGSEAFF	TGTGCCAGCAGTGAAGCGGGGGACAGGGGATCTGAAGCTTTCTTT
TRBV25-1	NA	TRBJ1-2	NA	CASSAPGLYYGYTF	TGTGCCAGCAGTGCCCCCGGGTTGTATTATGGCTACACCTTC
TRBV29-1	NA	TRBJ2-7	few	CSVGNSGSYEQYF	TGCAGCGTTGGTAATAGCGGAAGCTACGAGCAGTACTTC
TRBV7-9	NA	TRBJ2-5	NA	CASIRGPQGPQETQYF	TGTGCCAGCATTCGGGGGCCGCAAGGGCCACAAGAGACCCAGTACTTC
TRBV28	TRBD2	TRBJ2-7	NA	CASRLAGEVYEQYF	TGTGCCAGCAGATTAGCGGGGGAGGTTTACGAGCAGTACTTC
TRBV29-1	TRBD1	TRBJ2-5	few	CSVVWAGGEETQYF	TGCAGCGTTGTTTGGGCAGGGGGCGAGGAGACCCAGTACTTC
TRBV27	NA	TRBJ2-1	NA	CASSFLPEGNEQFF	TGTGCCAGCAGTTTCCTGCCGGAGGGGAATGAGCAGTTCTTC
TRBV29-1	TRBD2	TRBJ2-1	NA	CSVSREGNEQFF	TGCAGCGTCTCCCGGGAGGGGAATGAGCAGTTCTTC
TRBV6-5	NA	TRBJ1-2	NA	CASSPGDGYTF	TGTGCCAGCAGTCCAGGGGATGGCTACACCTTC
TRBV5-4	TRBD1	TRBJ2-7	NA	CASSPRDRRKDEQYF	TGTGCCAGCAGCCCGAGGGACAGGAGGAAAGACGAGCAGTACTTC
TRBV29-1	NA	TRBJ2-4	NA	CSVVGGEENIQYF	TGCAGCGTTGTGGGCGGGGAGGAAAACATTCAGTACTTC
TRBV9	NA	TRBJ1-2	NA	CATRGRENGYTF	TGTGCCACTAGGGGCAGGGAAAATGGCTACACCTTC
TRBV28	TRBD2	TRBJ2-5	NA	CASSLSGRVGETQYF	TGTGCCAGCAGCCTTAGCGGGAGGGTTGGAGAGACCCAGTACTTC
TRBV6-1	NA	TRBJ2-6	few	CASSEGSGANVLTF	TGTGCCAGCAGTGAGGGATCTGGGGCCAACGTCCTGACTTTC
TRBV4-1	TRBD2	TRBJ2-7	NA	CASSQGGGYEQYF	TGCGCCAGCAGCCAAGGGGGGGGCTACGAGCAGTACTTC
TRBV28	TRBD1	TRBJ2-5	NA	CASSGQGREETQYF	TGTGCCAGCAGTGGACAGGGGCGGGAAGAGACCCAGTACTTC
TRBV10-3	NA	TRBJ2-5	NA	CAISALVGQETQYF	TGTGCCATCAGTGCGTTGGTCGGACAAGAGACCCAGTACTTC
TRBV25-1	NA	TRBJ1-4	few	CASTEGQNEKLFF	TGTGCCAGCACGGAGGGCCAGAATGAAAAACTGTTTTTT
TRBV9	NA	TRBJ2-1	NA	CASSSPTGSYNEQFF	TGTGCCAGCAGCAGCCCCACAGGGAGTTACAATGAGCAGTTCTTC
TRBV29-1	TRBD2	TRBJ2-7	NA	CSVEDRRTSVYEQYF	TGCAGCGTTGAAGATCGCAGGACTAGCGTGTACGAGCAGTACTTC